Below, one T cell receptor beta chain is given with its context. In its sample, this clone was seen a few times. What this receptor recognizes is not known. No quality values exist for individual bases; no much larger clone is one base distant. Patients with a history of autoimmune disease or receiving systemic immunosuppression were excluded from the trial. In every dose cohort, peripheral blood was drawn for TCR sequencing at baseline, cycle 4 day 1, and cycle 7 day 1. The samples were taken from a phase I, first-in-human, multicenter, open-label dose-escalation trial of ivuxolimab. Adults with locally advanced or metastatic head and neck squamous cell, hepatocellular, melanoma or renal cell carcinoma were enrolled in the trial. Before TCR sequencing, CD4+ T cells and CD8+ T cells were sorted from peripheral blood as separate populations. The sample originates from a study of OX40 agonist ivuxolimab in advanced cancers. Context from the whole study: Ivuxolimab was an agonistic, fully human IgG2 monoclonal antibody directed against OX40 (CD134), a costimulatory receptor. Intravenous ivuxolimab was administered to patients every 2 weeks at six dose levels: 0.01, 0.1, 0.3, 1.5, 3 and 10 mg/kg. Among the approximately 50 dose-escalation patients, around 19 had hepatocellular carcinoma, 15 or so melanoma, 9 renal cell carcinoma and 9 head and neck cancer. In the dose-escalation cohort, around four fifths of patients were male, and the mean age was 60 years with a range of about 20 to 80. Patients were allowed to have had prior anti-PD-1, anti-PD-L1 or anti-CTLA-4 therapy, and around 41% of the dose-escalation patients had previously received checkpoint inhibitors. Three dose-escalation patients achieved partial responses, one with hepatocellular carcinoma and two with cutaneous melanoma. The purpose of peripheral TCRbeta sequencing was to test whether ivuxolimab changed TCR sequence diversity and led to clonal T-cell expansion. The paper covers the monotherapy dose-escalation part of the phase I ivuxolimab trial, which included N ≈ 57 patients. The full study reports these points: In the 0.1-3.0 mg/kg groups, partial responders were among the patients with the lowest normalized peripheral clonal expansion, particularly in CD8+ T cells. Low levels of normalized T-cell clonal expansion were also seen in some patients who did not respond. Antigen specificity was not determined for the clonally expanded peripheral T cells. Clonal expansion of both CD4+ and CD8+ blood T cells was observed from baseline to week 6 at doses 0.1 to 3.0 mg/kg. After ivuxolimab, expanded clones were on average more numerous among CD8+ T cells than among CD4+ T cells.

For sequencing of the TCRbeta CDR3 region, genomic DNA was extracted from the sorted cells. TCRbeta CDR3 regions were sequenced using the immunoSEQ Assay. TCRdb re-hosts the immuneACCESS table, in-frame sequences only. Its copies lack some clones; in the studies checked, an unresolved V gene accounts for under half of them, and the cause for the rest is not known. The sample table shows tens of thousands of clones, and about 84% are seen once. Roughly a tenth of the sample is taken by the ten largest. The sample consisted of CD4+ or CD8+ T cells sorted from blood, taken in a trial of the OX40 agonist ivuxolimab. The clonotype originates from an adult with an advanced solid tumor such as melanoma, head and neck, liver or kidney cancer.

The CDR3 protein is CAISVPMDRGYNEQFF. The DNA sequence is TGTGCCATCAGTGTTCCCATGGACAGGGGGTACAATGAGCAGTTCTTC. Recombination connected TRBV10-3 to TRBJ2-1; 10 central nucleotides agree with TRBD1. From the cysteine up to the phenylalanine, the CDR3 has a length of 16 residues. Of all the DNA, just the CDR3 is kept, 48 bases in frame from base 1. The CDR1 and CDR2 encoded by the germline V gene are ENHRY and SYGVKD. Compared with germline, V lacks 4 bases and J lacks 4 bases; bases without a gene match: 7.